A selection of T cell receptor beta chains follows, all from one sample in a study of T-cell reconstitution after alpha-beta-depleted transplantation in children. One entry per CDR3 protein, called by TCRdb with MiXCR from the PCR reads. The sample has 900,000 or so distinct CDR3 sequences, roughly 15% seen once. The input for sequencing was PBMCs, mostly from graft donor cells, taken 360 days after TCRalphabeta/CD19-depleted stem cell transplant. Every receptor here comes from a male patient between 10 and 17 years old who had a stem cell transplant for acute lymphoblastic leukemia, so the T cells may come from the graft donor. Both conserved end residues are part of each CDR3. The D gene is left open where the match is weak. The listing skips clone size in some rows; elsewhere it reads once, few, many or a size class.

abundance: NA
v_gene: TRBV27
d_gene: NA
j_gene: TRBJ2-7
CDR3nt: TGTGCCAGCAGTTGGAGCGGACTAACTACCTACGAGCAGTACTTC
CDR3aa: CASSWSGLTTYEQYF

abundance: few
v_gene: TRBV4-1
d_gene: TRBD1
j_gene: TRBJ2-5
CDR3nt: TGCGCCAGCAGCCGATTCACAGGGGAAGAGACCCAGTACTTC
CDR3aa: CASSRFTGEETQYF

abundance: NA
v_gene: TRBV20-1
d_gene: NA
j_gene: TRBJ1-1
CDR3nt: TGCAGTGCTAGAGAGAGAGGGAGCAACACTGAAGCTTTCTTT
CDR3aa: CSARERGSNTEAFF

abundance: NA
v_gene: TRBV9
d_gene: TRBD2
j_gene: TRBJ2-1
CDR3nt: TGTGCCAGCAGCGTCCCGGGACTAGCGGACAATGAGCAGTTCTTC
CDR3aa: CASSVPGLADNEQFF

abundance: many
v_gene: TRBV5-1
d_gene: NA
j_gene: TRBJ1-5
CDR3nt: TGCGCCAGCAGTAGTACAGGAGCTTATAGCAATCAGCCCCAGCATTTT
CDR3aa: CASSSTGAYSNQPQHF

abundance: many
v_gene: TRBV4-1
d_gene: TRBD2
j_gene: TRBJ2-1
CDR3nt: TGCGCCAGCAGCCAATTTGGTAGCGGGGCCTACAATGAGCAGTTCTTC
CDR3aa: CASSQFGSGAYNEQFF

abundance: NA
v_gene: TRBV7-9
d_gene: NA
j_gene: TRBJ1-2
CDR3nt: TGTGCCAGCAGCTTACGGGCGGACCCCCTCTATGGCTACACCTTC
CDR3aa: CASSLRADPLYGYTF

abundance: few
v_gene: TRBV12-3/TRBV12-4
d_gene: NA
j_gene: TRBJ2-5
CDR3nt: TGTGCCAGCAGTTCCCCGGAGACCCAGTACTTC
CDR3aa: CASSSPETQYF

abundance: NA
v_gene: TRBV15
d_gene: TRBD2
j_gene: TRBJ2-7
CDR3nt: TGTGCCACCAGCAGGGGGACTAGCGGGAGGGCTAGGTACGAGCAGTACTTC
CDR3aa: CATSRGTSGRARYEQYF

abundance: few
v_gene: TRBV11-2
d_gene: TRBD2
j_gene: TRBJ2-1
CDR3nt: TGTGCCAGCAGCCTTCTGGGGACTAGGAACATGGTCTCCTACAATGAGCAGTTCTTC
CDR3aa: CASSLLGTRNMVSYNEQFF

abundance: many
v_gene: TRBV20-1
d_gene: NA
j_gene: TRBJ2-2
CDR3nt: TGCAGTGCTAGGCCCTCTAGGAACACCGGGGAGCTGTTTTTT
CDR3aa: CSARPSRNTGELFF

abundance: NA
v_gene: TRBV7-9
d_gene: NA
j_gene: TRBJ2-7
CDR3nt: TGTGCCAGCAGCTTACCCTCCGGGAACGAGCAGTACTTC
CDR3aa: CASSLPSGNEQYF

abundance: few
v_gene: TRBV10-3
d_gene: TRBD2
j_gene: TRBJ2-5
CDR3nt: TGTGCCATCAGTGATGGCGGGAGGCAAGAGACCCAGTACTTC
CDR3aa: CAISDGGRQETQYF

abundance: few
v_gene: TRBV5-1
d_gene: TRBD2
j_gene: TRBJ2-3
CDR3nt: TGCGCCAGCAGCTTGGAACGACTAGCGGGCACAGATACGCAGTATTTT
CDR3aa: CASSLERLAGTDTQYF

abundance: many
v_gene: TRBV3-1
d_gene: TRBD2
j_gene: TRBJ2-3
CDR3nt: TGTGCCAGCAGCCAAGAACTAGCGGGAGGGGGAGCGCAGTATTTT
CDR3aa: CASSQELAGGGAQYF

abundance: many
v_gene: TRBV20-1
d_gene: NA
j_gene: TRBJ2-7
CDR3nt: TGCAGTGCTAGAGATGGCGGGGGCCCCTCCTACGAGCAGTACTTC
CDR3aa: CSARDGGGPSYEQYF

abundance: few
v_gene: TRBV12-3/TRBV12-4
d_gene: NA
j_gene: TRBJ1-1
CDR3nt: TGTGCCAGCACCTCTTCGGGGGGAGGGGCCACTGGGGCTTTCTTT
CDR3aa: CASTSSGGGATGAFF

abundance: few
v_gene: TRBV5-8
d_gene: NA
j_gene: TRBJ1-4
CDR3nt: TGTGCCAGCAGCTTGGCCAAACTCTATAGGGGGGAAAAACTGTTTTTT
CDR3aa: CASSLAKLYRGEKLFF

abundance: NA
v_gene: TRBV13
d_gene: TRBD2
j_gene: TRBJ2-7
CDR3nt: TGTGCCAGCAGCTTAGGAGGGGGACTAGACTACGAGCAGTACTTC
CDR3aa: CASSLGGGLDYEQYF

abundance: few
v_gene: TRBV3-1
d_gene: NA
j_gene: TRBJ2-1
CDR3nt: TGTGCCAGCAGCCAAGATTTCCAAACCTACAATGAGCAGTTCTTC
CDR3aa: CASSQDFQTYNEQFF

abundance: NA
v_gene: TRBV5-1
d_gene: NA
j_gene: TRBJ1-5
CDR3nt: TGCGCCAGCAGCTTCGGGGTAGATAGCAATCAGCCCCAGCATTTT
CDR3aa: CASSFGVDSNQPQHF

abundance: many
v_gene: TRBV11-2
d_gene: TRBD2
j_gene: TRBJ2-7
CDR3nt: TGTGCCAGCAGCTTAGGGGGGCTAGCGGGCTACGAGCAGTACTTC
CDR3aa: CASSLGGLAGYEQYF

abundance: NA
v_gene: TRBV11-3
d_gene: NA
j_gene: TRBJ2-3
CDR3nt: TGTGCCAGCAGCCCAGACGGCAACACAGATACGCAGTATTTT
CDR3aa: CASSPDGNTDTQYF

abundance: many
v_gene: TRBV29-1
d_gene: TRBD1
j_gene: TRBJ2-7
CDR3nt: TGCAGCGGTGGACAGGGGGCACGTGAGCAGTACTTC
CDR3aa: CSGGQGAREQYF

abundance: many
v_gene: TRBV7-9
d_gene: NA
j_gene: TRBJ2-5
CDR3nt: TGTGCCAGCAGCTTCCGACGAGAGACCCAGTACTTC
CDR3aa: CASSFRRETQYF

abundance: few
v_gene: TRBV5-1
d_gene: TRBD2
j_gene: TRBJ2-1
CDR3nt: TGCGCCAGCAGCTTGGTAGCGGGGACTAGCAACTACAATGAGCAGTTCTTC
CDR3aa: CASSLVAGTSNYNEQFF

abundance: few
v_gene: TRBV7-9
d_gene: NA
j_gene: TRBJ2-3
CDR3nt: TGTGCCAGCAGCTTATTTGGGAATACCGCAGATACGCAGTATTTT
CDR3aa: CASSLFGNTADTQYF

abundance: many
v_gene: TRBV5-1
d_gene: NA
j_gene: TRBJ2-1
CDR3nt: TGCGCCAGCAGCTTGGAACGACCTTCACACAATGAGCAGTTCTTC
CDR3aa: CASSLERPSHNEQFF

abundance: NA
v_gene: TRBV30
d_gene: TRBD2
j_gene: TRBJ2-1
CDR3nt: TGTGCCTGGAGTATAGGGAGGGCCTACAATGAGCAGTTCTTC
CDR3aa: CAWSIGRAYNEQFF

abundance: many
v_gene: TRBV20-1
d_gene: NA
j_gene: TRBJ2-1
CDR3nt: TGCAGTGCTCCGGGACCCAGCTCCTACAATGAGCAGTTCTTC
CDR3aa: CSAPGPSSYNEQFF

abundance: few
v_gene: TRBV2
d_gene: NA
j_gene: TRBJ1-5
CDR3nt: TGTGCCAGCAGTGAGGACATACTCACGGATAGCAATCAGCCCCAGCATTTT
CDR3aa: CASSEDILTDSNQPQHF

abundance: few
v_gene: TRBV5-1
d_gene: NA
j_gene: TRBJ2-2
CDR3nt: TGCGCCAGCAGCTTGGCCCAGGGGGAGCTGTTTTTT
CDR3aa: CASSLAQGELFF

abundance: few
v_gene: TRBV20-1
d_gene: NA
j_gene: TRBJ2-7
CDR3nt: TGCAGTGCCCAGAGCCGTGTCGAGCAGTACTTC
CDR3aa: CSAQSRVEQYF

abundance: NA
v_gene: TRBV5-1
d_gene: NA
j_gene: TRBJ2-7
CDR3nt: TGCGCCAGCAGCTTGGAAACTAGTCTTGGGGAGCAGTACTTC
CDR3aa: CASSLETSLGEQYF

abundance: NA
v_gene: TRBV27
d_gene: NA
j_gene: TRBJ2-3
CDR3nt: TGTGCCAGCAGTCTAGAGCGGCTAGTAATCACAGATACGCAGTATTTT
CDR3aa: CASSLERLVITDTQYF

abundance: NA
v_gene: TRBV12-3/TRBV12-4
d_gene: NA
j_gene: TRBJ1-1
CDR3nt: TGTGCCAGCAGTTTCCGGGGGCGGGTAAACACTGAAGCTTTCTTT
CDR3aa: CASSFRGRVNTEAFF

abundance: few
v_gene: TRBV29-1
d_gene: NA
j_gene: TRBJ1-4
CDR3nt: TGCAGCGTTGAAGATAGAAGGGACCCTAGGGGTGAAAAACTGTTTTTT
CDR3aa: CSVEDRRDPRGEKLFF

abundance: NA
v_gene: TRBV20-1
d_gene: TRBD2
j_gene: TRBJ2-1
CDR3nt: TGCAGTGCTAGTCCCCAGCGGGGTGGATTTGGGGAGCAGTTCTTC
CDR3aa: CSASPQRGGFGEQFF

abundance: NA
v_gene: TRBV27
d_gene: TRBD2
j_gene: TRBJ2-1
CDR3nt: TGTGCCAGCAGTCTCCACGGCGGGAGGTCGTGGGCTCACAATGAGCAGTTCTTC
CDR3aa: CASSLHGGRSWAHNEQFF

abundance: many
v_gene: TRBV5-1
d_gene: TRBD2
j_gene: TRBJ2-3
CDR3nt: TGCGCCAGCAGCTTGGAGGGCGGGAGCCGCACAGATACGCAGTATTTT
CDR3aa: CASSLEGGSRTDTQYF

abundance: NA
v_gene: TRBV7-9
d_gene: NA
j_gene: TRBJ2-2
CDR3nt: TGTGGCGAGTCAGCCGGGGAGCTGTTTTTT
CDR3aa: CGESAGELFF

abundance: many
v_gene: TRBV7-9
d_gene: TRBD2
j_gene: TRBJ2-1
CDR3nt: TGTGCCAGCAGCTTAGGGACTAGCGGAGCCTACAATGAGCAGTTCTTC
CDR3aa: CASSLGTSGAYNEQFF

abundance: NA
v_gene: TRBV10-3
d_gene: NA
j_gene: TRBJ2-3
CDR3nt: TGTGCCATCAGTGAAGGGGGGGGCGCCGAGGATACGCAGTATTTT
CDR3aa: CAISEGGGAEDTQYF

abundance: once
v_gene: TRBV29-1
d_gene: TRBD2
j_gene: TRBJ2-3
CDR3nt: TGCAGCGCCCGGGGGGGTCCAGGCACAGATACGCAGTATTTT
CDR3aa: CSARGGPGTDTQYF

abundance: few
v_gene: TRBV5-1
d_gene: NA
j_gene: TRBJ2-3
CDR3nt: TGCGCCAGTTACCGGGACTCCAGCACAGATACGCAGTATTTT
CDR3aa: CASYRDSSTDTQYF

abundance: NA
v_gene: TRBV12-3/TRBV12-4
d_gene: NA
j_gene: TRBJ1-2
CDR3nt: TGTGCCAGCAGTCTACCCCCGGGTGGCTACACCTTC
CDR3aa: CASSLPPGGYTF

abundance: few
v_gene: TRBV27
d_gene: NA
j_gene: TRBJ1-5
CDR3nt: TGTGCCAGCAGTTATTGGGGGGTGGGCAATCAGCCCCAGCATTTT
CDR3aa: CASSYWGVGNQPQHF

abundance: few
v_gene: TRBV4-1
d_gene: NA
j_gene: TRBJ2-5
CDR3nt: TGCGCCAGCAGCCAAGTAAGCCTCGAGACCCAGTACTTC
CDR3aa: CASSQVSLETQYF

abundance: many
v_gene: TRBV12-3/TRBV12-4
d_gene: NA
j_gene: TRBJ1-5
CDR3nt: TGTGCCAGCAGTTTAGAGGGGAACAATCAGCCCCAGCATTTT
CDR3aa: CASSLEGNNQPQHF

abundance: NA
v_gene: TRBV24-1
d_gene: NA
j_gene: TRBJ2-2
CDR3nt: TGTGCCACCAGTGATTTCCGACACTCAACGAACACCGGGGAGCTGTTTTTT
CDR3aa: CATSDFRHSTNTGELFF

abundance: many
v_gene: TRBV20-1
d_gene: TRBD2
j_gene: TRBJ2-7
CDR3nt: TGCAGTGCTAGTAAGACTAGCGGGAGCACCCACGAGCAGTACTTC
CDR3aa: CSASKTSGSTHEQYF

abundance: few
v_gene: TRBV11-2
d_gene: NA
j_gene: TRBJ2-3
CDR3nt: TGTGCCAGCGGGGTTCTAGCGCGACCAGATACGCAGTATTTT
CDR3aa: CASGVLARPDTQYF

abundance: few
v_gene: TRBV12-3/TRBV12-4
d_gene: NA
j_gene: TRBJ2-7
CDR3nt: TGTGCCAGCAGTTTAGATGTCACTACAACTCAGTACTTC
CDR3aa: CASSLDVTTTQYF

abundance: NA
v_gene: TRBV7-7
d_gene: TRBD1
j_gene: TRBJ1-4
CDR3nt: TGTGCCAGCAGCCCCTGGACAGGTGCAACTAATGAAAAACTGTTTTTT
CDR3aa: CASSPWTGATNEKLFF

abundance: NA
v_gene: TRBV7-9
d_gene: NA
j_gene: TRBJ2-7
CDR3nt: TGTGCCAGCAGCTTTGGGGTCGCCTCCTACGAGCAGTACTTC
CDR3aa: CASSFGVASYEQYF

abundance: NA
v_gene: TRBV27
d_gene: NA
j_gene: TRBJ2-7
CDR3nt: TGTGCCAGCATGCGACAGCCACGTTGGGAGCAGTACTTC
CDR3aa: CASMRQPRWEQYF

abundance: few
v_gene: TRBV12-3/TRBV12-4
d_gene: TRBD1
j_gene: TRBJ1-2
CDR3nt: TGTGCCAGCAGTCTACCCCAGGGGGTTAACTATGGCTACACCTTC
CDR3aa: CASSLPQGVNYGYTF

abundance: NA
v_gene: TRBV20-1
d_gene: TRBD2
j_gene: TRBJ2-1
CDR3nt: TGCAGTGCTAGGTCCCTTGGCGGGAGCTCCTACAATGAGCAGTTCTTC
CDR3aa: CSARSLGGSSYNEQFF

abundance: NA
v_gene: TRBV20-1
d_gene: TRBD1
j_gene: TRBJ2-5
CDR3nt: TGCAGTGCTAGAGGAAACAGGGGAGTTGGAGAGACCCAGTACTTC
CDR3aa: CSARGNRGVGETQYF